This TCR beta chain was sequenced in a study of blood T cell repertoires in COVID-19 (dated by TCRdb to 2019 to 2021). In terms of the full investigation: Collaborator samples came from the United States, Italy and Spain and covered acute and convalescent phases of COVID-19. The prospective study material was composed of cDNA or gDNA derived from T cells, B-cell-depleted T cells, or PBMCs. The dataset comprised deeply sampled blood TCRbeta repertoires from subjects exposed to, actively infected with, or recovered from COVID-19. The repertoires were released in a freely available public database meant as a resource for research on the immune response to SARS-CoV-2. Samples were obtained from the ongoing ImmuneRACE study (first 160 participants) and from 1,200 or so subjects provided by 6 global collaborators. Nearly every sample came with metadata listing a de-identified subject ID, COVID-19 status, age in years and sex. HLA class I and class II types, where available, came from metadata supplied by the sample provider rather than from assay-based typing. Results the study describes overall, beyond this receptor: The amount of clinical and demographic metadata varied by source and participant and was provided uncurated.

TCRbeta CDR3 regions were amplified from genomic DNA using the immunoSEQ Assay, a bias-controlled multiplex PCR. The original pipeline was this. Within the assay, amplification of reference gene primers was used to estimate how many nucleated cells each sample contained. To quantify the absolute abundance of each unique TCRbeta CDR3 rearrangement, sequence reads were collapsed and filtered. Productive Simpson clonality was computed per sample as the square root of Simpson's diversity index over productive rearrangements. The immuneACCESS repertoire file appears here via TCRdb, limited to in-frame rearrangements. These files lack a portion of the clones; in checked studies, under half of the deficit traces to unresolved V genes, and the cause of the others is not known. That table is the source of V, J and clone size, and D and trimming were worked out from the DNA. Within this sample are around 130,000 clones, with roughly 87% of them counted one time only. The ten largest account for 15% to 20% of the sample.

Worth noting for this clone: Its target antigen remains unknown. Base qualities are not at hand, and no much larger clone is one base apart.

In the prospective study, participants were about 18 to 95 years old, resided in 25 or so geographic areas of the United States, and were enrolled through a virtual design. In the prospective study, participants were assigned to cohorts based on the clinical history participants reported in a screening survey and a study questionnaire. ImmuneRACE Cohort 3 recovered participants were defined by two consecutive negative NP/OP PCR tests, healthcare professional clearance, or symptom resolution. In the prospective study, whole blood, serum and a nasopharyngeal or oropharyngeal swab were collected from each participant by mobile phlebotomists. Participants in the prospective study had the option to provide additional blood draws and questionnaires over a 2-month period. Prospective study blood samples were shipped either frozen or at room temperature before DNA extraction. After removal of 6 bases from V and 3 bases from J, the junction retains 8 bases not matched to a gene. CDR1 is given as MNHEY and CDR2 as SVGAGI, both from the germline V gene. Spanning cysteine to phenylalanine, the CDR3 consists of 15 amino acids. Of the read, only the CDR3 DNA is kept; its 45 bases are in frame from base 1.

The sequence was collected from a man aged 30-40 years who had recovered from COVID-19. Input material: PBMCs or T cells enriched from blood (not recorded which). The chain is made from TRBV6-5 and TRBJ1-3; 7 bases in between match TRBD1. The CDR3 has the sequence CASRMEGADGNTIYF. The nucleotides read TGTGCCAGCAGGATGGAGGGGGCGGATGGAAACACCATATATTTT.